The subject of this entry is one T cell receptor (beta chain). What it binds is unknown. This CDR3 has 14 amino acids. Germline assignment: CDR1 SGHTA and CDR2 FQGNSA. Trimming pared 5 bases from V and 7 bases from J, leaving 15 bases between. This specimen belongs to a study of cytomegalovirus exposure and HLA in healthy donors. Across the whole study: As an earlier analysis found, 150 million to 200 million T cells yielded about 120 million unique TCR beta sequences. General observations from the study: Researchers reported that a few CMV-associated chains were confirmed in vitro as CMV antigen-specific. Some public TCRs appeared in many individuals, while most sequences were rare.

Both 60 Vbeta primers and 13 Jbeta primers went into the PCR. As processed by the authors: Later, roughly 86 million unique TCR beta chains were counted in an analysis, and roughly 10 million of them were shared. Sequencing used immunoSEQ multiplex PCR; TCRdb keeps in-frame clones, though not all of them. V and J calls and clone size are copied from that table; D and trimming were computed from the DNA. This table holds around 190,000 clones, around four fifths found once. This rearrangement joins TRBV7-2 to TRBJ2-1, with D possibly being TRBD2 (6 bases). The sequence was obtained from a man aged 35 to 55 in good health and CMV-seropositive. Specimen: PBMCs. The DNA for the CDR3 is TGTGCCAGCAGCCGTGAGGAGGGCCTAAATGAGCAGTTCTTC. Its translation is CASSREEGLNEQFF.